Each of the 19 T cell receptor beta chains below was sequenced from the same sample in a study of blood T cell repertoires in COVID-19. The protocol was immunoSEQ multiplex PCR, while the TCRdb copy is restricted to in-frame clones and leaves out a portion. The data show 180,000 or so clones, with around nine tenths seen just once and more than 3% held by the top ten. The sample was peripheral blood. The source of these receptors is a man in his 70s with acute or convalescent COVID-19.

The chain has TRBV18 and TRBJ1-1; weak D call: TRBD1 (6 bases). Germline V lookup: CDR1 KGHSH, CDR2 LQKENI. Trimming pared 1 base from V and 8 bases from J, leaving 14 bases between. This CDR3 is 14 amino acids long. CDR3 residues: CASSPRSQDSEAFF. CDR3 bases: TGTGCCAGCTCACCACGCTCTCAGGACAGCGAAGCTTTCTTT. The full variable domain, its missing parts supplied by reference TRBV18 and TRBJ1-1, is NAGVMQNPRHLVRRRGQEARLRCSPMKGHSHVYWYRQLPEEGLKFMVYLQKENIIDESGMPKERFSAEFPKEGPSILRIQQVVRGDSAAYFCASSPRSQDSEAFFGQGTRLTVV.

The V and J genes are TRBV2 and TRBJ1-4; weak D call: TRBD1 (5 bases). The CDR3 length is 15 residues. The germline gives CDR1 SNHLY, CDR2 FYNNEI. Trimming pared 5 bases from V and 7 bases from J, leaving 17 bases between. DNA of the CDR3: TGTGCCAGCAGTCAAAACCATCAGGGCGGTGAAAAACTGTTTTTT. Its translation: CASSQNHQGGEKLFF.

This chain links TRBV9 with TRBJ2-7; D is ambiguous. The V gene lost 3 bases and the J gene lost 2 bases, with 15 bases spanning the gap. CDR1 is SGDLS and CDR2 is YYNGEE in the germline V gene. This CDR3 region has 15 residues. The CDR3: CASSAHGAATYEQYF. Here the CDR3 DNA reads TGTGCCAGCAGCGCCCATGGAGCAGCAACCTACGAGCAGTACTTC.

The chain joins TRBV2 to TRBJ2-7; D ambiguous. V lost 5 bases and J 3 bases, leaving 8 bases between the germline ends. The germline V gene encodes CDR1 SNHLY and CDR2 FYNNEI. This CDR3 is 12 amino acids long. This CDR3 is CASSLSRYEQYF. The CDR3 nucleotides are TGTGCCAGCAGTTTATCCCGCTACGAGCAGTACTTC.

J is TRBJ2-6 and V is TRBV27; a weak D match, TRBD2 (5 bases). Trimming pared 4 bases from V and 0 bases from J, leaving 19 bases between. The length of the CDR3 is 19 residues. Germline assignment: CDR1 MNHEY and CDR2 SMNVEV (reference sequence). DNA for the CDR3: TGTGCCAGCAGTTCGAGGCGCTGGACTCCGAGCTCTGGGGCCAACGTCCTGACTTTC. Translation: CASSSRRWTPSSGANVLTF. Full variable domain (missing parts from reference TRBV27 and TRBJ2-6): EAQVTQNPRYLITVTGKKLTVTCSQNMNHEYMSWYRQDPGLGLRQIYYSMNVEVTDKGDVPEGYKVSRKEKRNFPLILESPSPNQTSLYFCASSSRRWTPSSGANVLTFGAGSRLTVL.

The chain couples TRBV30 to TRBJ2-5, with D maybe TRBD1 (5 bases). Germline-derived CDR1 and CDR2 are GTSNPN and SVGIG (reference sequence). This CDR3 region has 14 residues. The V end was cut by 5 bases, the J end by 4 bases, with 17 bases between. The chain's CDR3 is CAWDPIVGRETQYF. CDR3 bases: TGTGCCTGGGACCCAATTGTGGGGCGAGAGACCCAGTACTTC.

The CDR3 sequence: CASQASGKNEQFF. The CDR3 coding sequence is TGCGCCAGCCAGGCTAGCGGGAAAAATGAGCAGTTCTTC. This sequence joins TRBV10-1 and TRBJ2-1; 9 bases line up with TRBD2. Losses at the gene ends were 8 bases for V and 7 bases for J; bases not matched to a gene: 6. The CDR3 is 13 residues long. The germline V gene encodes CDR1 WNHNN and CDR2 SYGVQD (reference sequence).

The gene calls are TRBV7-2 and TRBJ2-7; no clear D gene. The CDR3 has 14 residues. Looked up from germline, CDR1 is SGHTA and CDR2 is FQGNSA. The germline V and J ends were trimmed by 5 bases and 5 bases, with 16 bases remaining between them. The CDR3 bases are TGTGCCAGCAGCCCCACACCCGTCGCCCACGAGCAGTACTTC. This codes for CASSPTPVAHEQYF. Full variable domain (outside the CDR3, taken from reference TRBV7-2 and TRBJ2-7): GAGVSQSPSNKVTEKGKDVELRCDPISGHTALYWYRQSLGQGLEFLIYFQGNSAPDKSGLPSDRFSAERTGGSVSTLTIQRTQQEDSAVYLCASSPTPVAHEQYFGPGTRLTVT.

This chain uses TRBV11-3 with TRBJ2-2; 7 nucleotides match TRBD1. The CDR3 consists of 14 residues. CDR1 SGHNT and CDR2 YENEEA come from the germline V gene. The V segment lost 5 bases and the J segment 1 base; nucleotides outside the gene matches: 1. CDR3 sequence reads: CASSRDRNTGELFF. The CDR3 nucleotides are TGTGCCAGCAGCCGGGACAGGAACACCGGGGAGCTGTTTTTT. Drawing the rest from reference TRBV11-3 and TRBJ2-2, the complete variable domain is EAGVVQSPRYKIIEKKQPVAFWCNPISGHNTLYWYLQNLGQGPELLIRYENEEAVDDSQLPKDRFSAERLKGVDSTLKIQPAELGDSAVYLCASSRDRNTGELFFGEGSRLTVL.

The gene calls are TRBV7-3 and TRBJ1-1, with D uncertain. In germline, CDR1 is SGHTA, CDR2 FQGTGA. V was pared by 5 bases and J by 10 bases, with 17 bases between. CDR3 length: 13 amino acids. The CDR3 protein is CASSLYQRQPAFF. The CDR3 bases are TGTGCCAGCAGCCTCTATCAGCGCCAGCCAGCTTTCTTT. Supplemented by reference TRBV7-3 and TRBJ1-1, the full variable domain reads GAGVSQTPSNKVTEKGKYVELRCDPISGHTALYWYRQSLGQGPEFLIYFQGTGAADDSGLPNDRFFAVRPEGSVSTLKIQRTERGDSAVYLCASSLYQRQPAFFGQGTRLTVV.

This chain links TRBV2 with TRBJ1-1, with D unclear. CDR1 and CDR2 (germline): SNHLY, FYNNEI. This CDR3 region has 13 residues. With 7 bases removed from V and 3 bases from J, the gap between germline ends came to 12 bases. CDR3 sequence reads: CASKELSYTEAFF. In DNA, the CDR3 is TGTGCCAGCAAGGAGCTAAGTTACACTGAAGCTTTCTTT.

The chain couples TRBV5-6 to TRBJ1-5; TRBD1 matches at 7 bases. CDR3 size: 14 residues. V gave up 2 bases and J gave up 1 base; unmatched junction bases: 0. The V gene's germline CDR1 is SGHDT and CDR2 YYEEEE. CDR3 region: CASSLGGSNQPQHF. In DNA, the CDR3 is TGTGCCAGCAGCTTAGGGGGCAGCAATCAGCCCCAGCATTTT.

Only a few counts were recorded for this clone. The chain has TRBV7-2 and TRBJ2-7; TRBD1 matches at 10 bases. This CDR3 comprises 14 residues. Losses at the gene ends were 5 bases for V and 4 bases for J; bases not matched to a gene: 5. Germline lookup yields CDR1 SGHTA and CDR2 FQGNSA. In nucleotides, the CDR3 is TGTGCCAGCAGCGCGGACAGGGGGAGGTACGAGCAGTACTTC. As protein: CASSADRGRYEQYF.

The chain combines TRBV10-3 with TRBJ1-5; 10 nucleotides agree with TRBD1. The CDR3 covers 16 residues. Germline CDR1 is ENHRY and CDR2 is SYGVKD. V shed 5 bases and J 3 bases; nucleotides not matched to a gene: 7. CDR3 coding DNA: TGTGCCATCAGTCGCGGGACAGGGGATTACAATCAGCCCCAGCATTTT. Translated, it gives CAISRGTGDYNQPQHF.

A word on this clone: The junction departs from germline at one end; a sequencing error may be responsible. The rearrangement joins TRBV6-5 to TRBJ2-7; D possibly corresponds to TRBD2 (6 bases). This CDR3 comprises 13 residues. Germline V gene lookup returns CDR1 MNHEY and CDR2 SVGAGI. The chain's CDR3 is CASSYPTAGEQYF. CDR3 bases: TGTGCCAGCAGTTACCCCACAGCGGGTGAGCAGTACTTT.

The chain uses TRBV3-1 (or the pseudogene TRBV3-2) and TRBJ1-5, with D possibly matching TRBD1 (5 bases). Trimming left V 3 bases short and J 9 bases short, with 18 bases between. The CDR3 is made up of 15 amino acids. Germline-derived CDR1 and CDR2 are LGHDT and YNNKEL (reference sequence). The CDR3 region is CASSHRAGRGLPQHF. DNA of the CDR3: TGTGCCAGCAGCCATAGGGCAGGGCGAGGTTTGCCCCAGCATTTT.

This chain uses TRBV2 with TRBJ2-5; 10 bases are a match to TRBD2. V shed 5 bases and J 5 bases; nucleotides not matched to a gene: 5. The CDR3 totals 14 residues. Germline V gives CDR1 SNHLY, CDR2 FYNNEI. The CDR3 sequence: CASSSLAGAETQYF. The CDR3 region has the DNA TGTGCCAGCAGTAGCCTAGCGGGAGCGGAGACCCAGTACTTC.

The V gene is TRBV11-3, the J gene TRBJ2-1, with D uncertain. V was cut by 3 bases and J by 0 bases, with 9 bases left in between. Germline lookup yields CDR1 SGHNT and CDR2 YENEEA. This CDR3 has 15 residues. The CDR3 DNA follows: TGTGCCAGCAGCTTTGCGGTGAGCTCCTACAATGAGCAGTTCTTC. Protein sequence: CASSFAVSSYNEQFF.

J is TRBJ2-2 and V is TRBV7-2; 7 bases line up with TRBD1. Germline V gene lookup returns CDR1 SGHTA and CDR2 FQGNSA. J was trimmed by 4 bases and V by 4 bases; bases with no gene match: 3. The CDR3 loop spans 14 amino acids. This CDR3 reads CASSSRTGTGELFF. CDR3 nucleotides: TGTGCCAGCAGCTCTCGGACAGGCACCGGGGAGCTGTTTTTT.